The present T cell receptor beta chain was sequenced within a study of graft-versus-host responses after intestinal transplantation. The CDR3 runs to 16 residues. V lost 2 bases and J 1 base, leaving 15 bases between the germline ends. CDR1 and CDR2 (germline): SGHTA, FQGNSA. The data were produced by immunoSEQ multiplex PCR, yet TCRdb's version contains in-frame clones alone and is incomplete. The data show around 21,000 clones, about a third seen once. This clone has only a few counts. The receptor's source is a human patient who was an organ donor for intestinal transplantation. The rearrangement joins TRBV7-2 to TRBJ2-7; maybe TRBD2 (6 bases). The sample consisted of alloreactive CD4+ T cells from a mixed lymphocyte reaction culture, taken before transplantation. Subset denoted: CFSE-low proliferating T cells sorted from roughly 6-day pre-transplant mixed lymphocyte reaction (GvH or HvG direction). The CDR3 DNA follows: TGTGCCAGCAGCTTAAGAGGGACTCGCGGGTCCTACGAGCAGTACTTC. This gives the protein CASSLRGTRGSYEQYF.